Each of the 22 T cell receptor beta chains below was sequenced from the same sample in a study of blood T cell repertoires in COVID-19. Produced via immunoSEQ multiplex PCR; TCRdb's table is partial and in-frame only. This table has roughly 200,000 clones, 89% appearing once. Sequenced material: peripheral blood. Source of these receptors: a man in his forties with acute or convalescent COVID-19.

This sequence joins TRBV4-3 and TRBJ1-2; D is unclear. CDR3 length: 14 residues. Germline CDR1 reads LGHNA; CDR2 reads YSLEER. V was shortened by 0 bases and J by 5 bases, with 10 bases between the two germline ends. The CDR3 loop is CASSQDYRGYGYTF. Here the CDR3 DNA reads TGCGCCAGCAGCCAAGACTACCGGGGATATGGCTACACCTTC.

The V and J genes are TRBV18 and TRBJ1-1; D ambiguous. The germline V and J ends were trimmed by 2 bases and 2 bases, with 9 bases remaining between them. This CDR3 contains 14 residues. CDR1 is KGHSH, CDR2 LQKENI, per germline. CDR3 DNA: TGTGCCAGCTCACCAGTCGGTACCAACACTGAAGCTTTCTTT. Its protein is CASSPVGTNTEAFF.

In DNA form, the CDR3 reads TGTGCCAGCAGCTTATCCGGGACAGACTACAATGAGCAGTTCTTC. It specifies CASSLSGTDYNEQFF. The rearrangement uses TRBV9 and TRBJ2-1; 7 nucleotides line up with TRBD1. Losses at the gene ends were 4 bases for V and 3 bases for J; bases not matched to a gene: 7. CDR3 length: 15 amino acids. In germline, CDR1 is SGDLS, CDR2 YYNGEE.

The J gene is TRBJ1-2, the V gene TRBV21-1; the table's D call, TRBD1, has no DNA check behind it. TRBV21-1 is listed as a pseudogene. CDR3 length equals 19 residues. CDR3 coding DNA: TGTGCCAGCAGCACACTCCTACGGACAGGGGTACCCTTACGGTATGGCTACACCTTC. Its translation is CASSTLLRTGVPLRYGYTF.

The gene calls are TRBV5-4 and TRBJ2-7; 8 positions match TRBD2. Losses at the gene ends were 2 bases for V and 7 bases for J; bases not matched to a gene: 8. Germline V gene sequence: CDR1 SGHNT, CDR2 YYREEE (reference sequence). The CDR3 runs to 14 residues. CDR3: CASSLLAGGGEQYF. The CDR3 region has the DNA TGTGCCAGCAGCTTATTGGCGGGGGGTGGTGAGCAGTACTTC.

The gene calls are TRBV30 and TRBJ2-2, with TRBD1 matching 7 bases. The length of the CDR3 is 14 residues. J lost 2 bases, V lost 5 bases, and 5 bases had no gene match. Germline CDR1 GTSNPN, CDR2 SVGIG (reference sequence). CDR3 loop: CAWGRDRNTGELFF. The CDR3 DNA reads TGTGCCTGGGGCCGGGACAGAAACACCGGGGAGCTGTTTTTT. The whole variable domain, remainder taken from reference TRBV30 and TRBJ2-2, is SQTIHQWPATLVQPVGSPLSLECTVEGTSNPNLYWYRQAAGRGLQLLFYSVGIGQISSEVPQNLSASRPQDRQFILSSKKLLLSDSGFYLCAWGRDRNTGELFFGEGSRLTVL.

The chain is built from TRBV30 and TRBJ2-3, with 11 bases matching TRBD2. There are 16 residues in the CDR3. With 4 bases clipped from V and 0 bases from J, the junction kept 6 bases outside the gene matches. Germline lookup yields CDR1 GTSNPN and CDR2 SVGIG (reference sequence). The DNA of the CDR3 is TGTGCCTGGATGTGGCTAGCGGGGGGTAGCACAGATACGCAGTATTTT. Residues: CAWMWLAGGSTDTQYF.

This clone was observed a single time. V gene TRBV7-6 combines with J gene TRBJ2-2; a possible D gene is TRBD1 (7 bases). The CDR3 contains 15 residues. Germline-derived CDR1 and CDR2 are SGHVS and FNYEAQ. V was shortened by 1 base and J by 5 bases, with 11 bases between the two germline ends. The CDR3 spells CASSLDPGGTGELFF. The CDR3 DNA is TGTGCCAGCAGCTTAGATCCAGGGGGGACCGGGGAGCTGTTTTTT.

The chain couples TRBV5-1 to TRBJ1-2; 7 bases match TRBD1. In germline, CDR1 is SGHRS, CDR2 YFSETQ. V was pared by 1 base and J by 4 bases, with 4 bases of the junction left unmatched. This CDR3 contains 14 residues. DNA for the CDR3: TGCGCCAGCAGCTTGTCGGGACAGCCCTATGGCTACACCTTC. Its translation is CASSLSGQPYGYTF.

The CDR3 DNA reads TGTGCCAGTAGTATGGACAGGGGGCGCTTCGATGAGCAGTTCTTC. Encoded protein: CASSMDRGRFDEQFF. The chain employs TRBV19 and TRBJ2-1; 11 nucleotides agree with TRBD1. The junction had 6 bases not matched to a gene; V was cut back by 3 bases and J by 8 bases. The CDR3 length is 15 residues. Germline V gives CDR1 LNHDA, CDR2 SQIVND (reference sequence).

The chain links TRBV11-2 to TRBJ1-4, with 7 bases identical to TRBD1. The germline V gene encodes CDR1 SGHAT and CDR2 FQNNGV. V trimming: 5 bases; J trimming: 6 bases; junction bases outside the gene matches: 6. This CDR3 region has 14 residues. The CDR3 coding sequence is TGTGCCAGCAGCCATCAAGGACAGGATGAAAAACTGTTTTTT. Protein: CASSHQGQDEKLFF.

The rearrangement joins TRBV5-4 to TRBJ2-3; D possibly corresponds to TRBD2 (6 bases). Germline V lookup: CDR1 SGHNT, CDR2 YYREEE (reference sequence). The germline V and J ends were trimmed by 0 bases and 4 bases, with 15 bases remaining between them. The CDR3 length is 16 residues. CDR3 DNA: TGTGCCAGCAGCTTGGATTCGGGCGGGGTGTCAGATACGCAGTATTTT. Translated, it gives CASSLDSGGVSDTQYF.

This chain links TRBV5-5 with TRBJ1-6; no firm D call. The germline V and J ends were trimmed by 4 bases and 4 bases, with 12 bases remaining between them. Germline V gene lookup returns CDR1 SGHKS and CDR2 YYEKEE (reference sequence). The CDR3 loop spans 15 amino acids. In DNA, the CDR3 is TGTGCCAGCAGCGCCGCGCCTTCTTATAATTCACCCCTCCACTTT. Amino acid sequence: CASSAAPSYNSPLHF.

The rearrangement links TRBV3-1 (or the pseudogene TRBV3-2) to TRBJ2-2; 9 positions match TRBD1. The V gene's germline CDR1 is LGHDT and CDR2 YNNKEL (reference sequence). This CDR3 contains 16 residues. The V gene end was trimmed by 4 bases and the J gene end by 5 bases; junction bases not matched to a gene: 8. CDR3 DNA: TGTGCCAGCAGCCCCGGACAGGGGAGGGCGACCGGGGAGCTGTTTTTT. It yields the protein CASSPGQGRATGELFF.

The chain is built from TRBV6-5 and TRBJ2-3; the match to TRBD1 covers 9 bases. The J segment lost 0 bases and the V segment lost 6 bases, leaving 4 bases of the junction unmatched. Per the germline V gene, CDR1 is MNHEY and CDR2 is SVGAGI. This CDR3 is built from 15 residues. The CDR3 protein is CASSPQGASTDTQYF. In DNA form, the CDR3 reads TGTGCCAGCAGCCCACAGGGGGCAAGCACAGATACGCAGTATTTT.

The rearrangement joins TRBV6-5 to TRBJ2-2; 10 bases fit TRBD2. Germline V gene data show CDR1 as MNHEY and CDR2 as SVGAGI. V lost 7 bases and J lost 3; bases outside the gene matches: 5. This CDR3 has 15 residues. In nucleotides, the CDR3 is TGTGCCAGCAACCTAGCGGGGGAACACACCGGGGAGCTGTTTTTT. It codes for CASNLAGEHTGELFF.

CDR3 region: CASSLSGLENIQYF. The CDR3 DNA sequence: TGCGCCAGCAGCCTCAGCGGGTTGGAAAACATTCAGTACTTC. The chain is built from TRBV5-1 and TRBJ2-4; tentatively, D is TRBD2 (6 bases). This CDR3 region has 14 residues. V lost 4 bases and J lost 5, with 13 bases in between. Germline CDR1 reads SGHRS; CDR2 reads YFSETQ.

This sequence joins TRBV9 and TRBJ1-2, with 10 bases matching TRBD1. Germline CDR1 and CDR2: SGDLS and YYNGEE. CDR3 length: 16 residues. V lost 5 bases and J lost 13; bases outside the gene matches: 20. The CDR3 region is CASRNNKPTGTGVTTF. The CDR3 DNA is TGTGCCAGCAGAAACAACAAGCCCACCGGGACAGGGGTTACCACCTTC.

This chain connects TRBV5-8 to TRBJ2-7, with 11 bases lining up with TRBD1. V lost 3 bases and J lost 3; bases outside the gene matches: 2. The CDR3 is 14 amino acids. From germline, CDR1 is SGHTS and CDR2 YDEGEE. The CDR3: CASSWTGGDYEQYF. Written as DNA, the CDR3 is TGTGCCAGCAGCTGGACAGGGGGCGACTACGAGCAGTACTTC.

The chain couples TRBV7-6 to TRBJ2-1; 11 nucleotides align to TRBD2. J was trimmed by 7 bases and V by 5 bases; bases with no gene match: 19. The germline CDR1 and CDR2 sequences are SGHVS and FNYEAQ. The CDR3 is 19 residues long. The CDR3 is CASSPRRLAGRHGGNEQFF. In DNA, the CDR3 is TGTGCCAGCAGCCCCCGGCGACTAGCGGGGCGTCATGGGGGGAATGAGCAGTTCTTC. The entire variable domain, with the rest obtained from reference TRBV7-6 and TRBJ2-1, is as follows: GAGVSQSPRYKVTKRGQDVALRCDPISGHVSLYWYRQALGQGPEFLTYFNYEAQQDKSGLPNDRFSAERPEGSISTLTIQRTEQRDSAMYRCASSPRRLAGRHGGNEQFFGPGTRLTVL.

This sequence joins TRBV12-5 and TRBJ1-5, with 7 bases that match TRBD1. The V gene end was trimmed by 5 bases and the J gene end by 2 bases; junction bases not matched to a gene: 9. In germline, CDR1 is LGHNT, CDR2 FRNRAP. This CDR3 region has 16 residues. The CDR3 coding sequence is TGTGCTAGTGGTGGAACAGGGGCGGTCGGCAATCAGCCCCAGCATTTT. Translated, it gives CASGGTGAVGNQPQHF.

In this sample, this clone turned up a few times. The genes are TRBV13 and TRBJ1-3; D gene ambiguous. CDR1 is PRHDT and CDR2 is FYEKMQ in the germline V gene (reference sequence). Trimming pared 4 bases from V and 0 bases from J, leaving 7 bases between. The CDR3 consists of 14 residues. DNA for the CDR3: TGTGCCAGCAGCTCCCACAACTCTGGAAACACCATATATTTT. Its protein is CASSSHNSGNTIYF.